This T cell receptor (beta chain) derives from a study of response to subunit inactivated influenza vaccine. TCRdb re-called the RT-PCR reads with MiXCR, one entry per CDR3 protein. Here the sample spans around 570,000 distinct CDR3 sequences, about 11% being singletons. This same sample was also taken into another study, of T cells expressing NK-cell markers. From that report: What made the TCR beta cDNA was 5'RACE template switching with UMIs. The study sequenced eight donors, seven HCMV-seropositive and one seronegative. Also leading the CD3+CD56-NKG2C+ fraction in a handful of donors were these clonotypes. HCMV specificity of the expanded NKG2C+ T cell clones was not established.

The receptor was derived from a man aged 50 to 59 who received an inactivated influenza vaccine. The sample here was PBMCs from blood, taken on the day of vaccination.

Here the CDR3 reads CATSRDRGPNSYNEQFF. CDR3 DNA: TGTGCCACCAGCAGAGATCGAGGGCCCAACTCCTACAATGAGCAGTTCTTC. This chain connects TRBV15 to TRBJ2-1; D is possibly TRBD2 (5 bases). CDR1 and CDR2 from the germline V gene are LNHNV and YYDKDF (reference sequence). This CDR3 has 17 residues. The germline V and J ends were trimmed by 0 bases and 0 bases, with 12 bases remaining between them.